This T cell receptor beta chain is from a study of CXCR3-negative and CXCR3-positive naive CD8 T cells. CD45RO-CCR7+CD27+CD95- defined naive CD8+ T cells. Comment on this clonotype: As yet, its antigen is unknown.

Whole-study results and caveats: Naive subsets showed comparable surface CD5, and TCR interaction strength was also inferred from TRB CDR3 physicochemistry. Unlike memory cells, which differed, naive CXCR3-negative and CXCR3-positive cells had similar TRBV-TRBJ usage. For memory CD8+ cells diversity was much lower, but both naive subsets had comparably high diversity.

The CDR3 spans 11 residues. Germline values: CDR1 MDHEN, CDR2 SYDVKM. The libraries of TRB cDNA were constructed through 5' RACE using UMI labels. Reprocessing the 5' RACE reads, TCRdb reports a single entry for every CDR3 protein and omits DNA. This sample's clone table lists more than 65,000 distinct CDR3 sequences. This chain links TRBV28 with TRBJ2-1. Material for sequencing was naive CXCR3- CD8+ T cells from blood. The subset here: CD45RO-CCR7+CD27+CD95- naive CD8+ T cells lacking CXCR3 (TNR3-). The sequence came from a human donor in good health. Some clones in this sample may be carry-over from other donors' samples. The CDR3 loop is CASIYGNEQFF.